This TCR beta chain was sequenced for a study of shared clonotypes between healthy human individuals (dated by TCRdb to the early 2020s). General notes on the study: The cohort included three men and a couple of women between 18 and 49 years of age. For each donor, three plates each were used for CD4 naive and CD4 memory, two plates were used for CD8 naive, and one plate was used for CD8 memory. The study deeply sequenced blood TCR repertoires of five healthy adults to estimate repertoire size and the extent of clonotype sharing between individuals. Different laboratories and diverse techniques were used to prepare libraries and sequence TCR repertoires, to increase sequencing depth and limit assay-specific biases. Leukapheresis yielded between about 0.85 and 10 billion PBMCs per donor. Beyond this particular receptor, the publication reports: Because the study included only a small number of donors, the genetic and exposure-history diversity represented was limited. Across a handful of donors, approximately 4.9% of naive CD4, roughly 3.4% of naive CD8, about 2.3% of memory CD4, and 0.4% of memory CD8 clonotypes were shared. Incomplete sequencing was indicated by rarefaction of sorted-subset datasets, despite the large sequencing depth. Estimated clonotype richness was generally larger for naive than for memory subsets. Pairwise subsampling led to the expectation that sequencing depth would affect the degree of clonotype sharing among donors. Only blood was sampled, and tissue TCR repertoires likely differ from those in blood. Compared with non-shared clonotypes, clonotypes shared by all four sorted-subset donors had higher generation probabilities.

Via the germline V gene (reference sequence), CDR1 is LNHDA and CDR2 SQIVND. From the cysteine up to the phenylalanine, the CDR3 has a length of 17 residues. Only CDR3 DNA is held: 51 bases, read in frame from base 1. V is shortened by 7 bases, J by 2 bases, and the region joining them spans 22 bases. CD8 naive samples were CD45RO-negative cells positively selected for CCR7, giving a CD45RA+CCR7+ population that excluded TemRA cells. The donors were healthy, HIV-negative adults who had no recently reported acute infections or vaccinations. Every donor was a Caucasian adult residing in Nashville, Tennessee, USA. Blood was obtained by leukapheresis, after which PBMCs were separated by Ficoll-Histopaque density gradient centrifugation and cryopreserved in liquid nitrogen vapor phase. Purity and quantity of every magnetically sorted T cell population were checked by analytical flow cytometry. Each sorted fraction had its genomic DNA isolated and then quantified by UV absorbance on a Nanodrop 2000c.

TCR CDR3 regions were amplified from genomic DNA by multiplex PCR using the deep immunoSEQ assay. Genomic DNA extracted from each cell subset was distributed evenly over all wells of several immunoSEQ 96-well plates, and each plate served as one replicate. Each replicate PCR for sorted subsets received approximately 220 ng genomic DNA, equal to roughly 30,000 T cell genomes. Purified libraries were measured with a Qubit 3.0 fluorometer, size-checked on a Bioanalyzer 2100, and measured again with the KAPA Library Quantification kit. Every immunoSEQ 96-well plate was sequenced on a dedicated single-read 150-cycle Illumina NextSeq 550 flow cell. From the authors' description of their analysis: The immunoSEQ output contained only junctional sequences without quality scores, so filtering could not match that applied to full-length reads. To assign V/J genes and CDR3, sequences were annotated against IMGT germline references using PyIR, a Python wrapper for IgBLAST v1.9. Any read was removed if the V/J assignment was weak (E-value above 1e-6), the CDR3 was missing, or the read contained stop codons, out-of-frame junctions, or ambiguous translated residues. A V3J clonotype was defined by an identical inferred V gene, J gene, and CDR3 amino acid sequence. Percentage overlap between repertoires was calculated by dividing the number of shared unique clonotypes by the size of the smaller repertoire. Three approaches were used to assess repertoire richness: RTK rarefaction, the Chao1 estimator, and Recon v2.1 estimates of unobserved clonotypes. For all TCRbeta clonotypes obtained by the gDNA method from several donors, generation probabilities were computed with OLGA. In TCRdb, the immuneACCESS table is reduced to in-frame sequences with V and J assigned. These tables do not hold every clone; where another copy was compared, an unresolved V gene accounts for under half, and the others remain unexplained. V, J and clone size are those of that table, while D and trimming were read from the DNA. Recorded for this sample are some 740,000 clones; more than 85% of them occurred a single time. The ten largest clones capture about 25% of the sample.

On this clone itself: The clone's antigen remains unknown. Base qualities were left out, and no much larger clone turns up one base away.

The chain joins TRBV19 to TRBJ2-3; tentative D gene TRBD2, with 6 bases matching. The sequence was obtained from a man between 25 and 39 years old in good health. The specimen was naive CD8+ T cells sorted from blood. Taken with the paper, the label for cell subset or site translates to: CD45RA+CCR7+. The CDR3 corresponds to CASTSRRDLRITDTQYF. The nucleotide sequence reads TGTGCCAGTACCTCAAGACGGGACTTGCGAATCACAGATACGCAGTATTTT.